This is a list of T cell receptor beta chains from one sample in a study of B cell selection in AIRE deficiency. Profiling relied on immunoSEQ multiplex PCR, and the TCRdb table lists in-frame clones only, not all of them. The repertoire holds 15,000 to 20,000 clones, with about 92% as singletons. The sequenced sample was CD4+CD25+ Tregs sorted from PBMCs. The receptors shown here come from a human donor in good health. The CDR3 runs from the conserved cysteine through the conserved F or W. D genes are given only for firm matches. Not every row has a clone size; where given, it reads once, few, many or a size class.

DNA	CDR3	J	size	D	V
TGTGCCAGTAGTATCCCCAACCGGGATCCCTACGAGCAGTACTTC	CASSIPNRDPYEQYF	TRBJ2-7	few	NA	TRBV19
TGTGCCAGCAGCTTAACGCCTAGCGGGAGCACCGGGGAGCTGTTTTTT	CASSLTPSGSTGELFF	TRBJ2-2	NA	TRBD2	TRBV7-3
TGTGCCAGCAGTTTATCGGCTTTCTACTTAGAAGCTTTCTTT	CASSLSAFYLEAFF	TRBJ1-1	NA	NA	TRBV27
TGTGCCAGCAGCTTTGGTACCAGGGTGAGCTCTGGAAACACCATATATTTT	CASSFGTRVSSGNTIYF	TRBJ1-3	NA	NA	TRBV11-2
TGCGCCAGCAGCTCCGGGGACAGGGCTGTCGAGACCCAGTACTTC	CASSSGDRAVETQYF	TRBJ2-5	NA	TRBD1	TRBV5-1
TGTGCCAGCAGCTTAGTGTCGGGTCAGCCCCAGCATTTT	CASSLVSGQPQHF	TRBJ1-5	NA	NA	TRBV7-2
TGCAGCGTTGGGGGCCCCGCGCGCAATGAGCAGTTCTTC	CSVGGPARNEQFF	TRBJ2-1	once	NA	TRBV29-1
TGTGCCAGCAGTTTGTTGAGGGGGCTAACCCTCGAGCAGTACTTC	CASSLLRGLTLEQYF	TRBJ2-7	NA	TRBD1	TRBV28
TGCAGCGTTGAGCTTGTGGAGTTCGTTGGGGGGGCGCAGTATTTT	CSVELVEFVGGAQYF	TRBJ2-3	NA	TRBD2	TRBV29-1
TGTGCCAGCAGTTTTTGGGGGGAACAGGCTGAAGCTTTCTTT	CASSFWGEQAEAFF	TRBJ1-1	NA	NA	TRBV28
TGCGCCAGCAGCCAAGAGGGGACAGGGGCTAATGAAAAACTGTTTTTT	CASSQEGTGANEKLFF	TRBJ1-4	NA	TRBD1	TRBV4-1
TGTGCCAGCACCATGACAGGGCTCACCGGGGAGCTGTTTTTT	CASTMTGLTGELFF	TRBJ2-2	NA	TRBD1	TRBV7-3
TGTGCCAGCAGCCCCGTTGGGACAGGGGGCATGGTTACGCAGTATTTT	CASSPVGTGGMVTQYF	TRBJ2-3	NA	TRBD1	TRBV11-3
TGTGCCAGCAGCCAAGATCCTGGGGGGTTCAATCAGCCCCAGCATTTT	CASSQDPGGFNQPQHF	TRBJ1-5	NA	NA	TRBV4-2
TGCGCCAGCACTCGCGGGGAGGGGCAGTACTTC	CASTRGEGQYF	TRBJ2-7	NA	TRBD2	TRBV5-1
TGTGCCAGCAGTTTGTGGGCTAAGGGACAGTTCTTC	CASSLWAKGQFF	TRBJ2-1	NA	NA	TRBV28
TGTGCCAGCTCACCACTCTTAGCGGGAGAGGGAGAGGTGAGCGAGCAGTACTTC	CASSPLLAGEGEVSEQYF	TRBJ2-7	NA	TRBD2	TRBV18
TGTGCCAGCAGCGTAGGGACAGTCGAAGGAAACACCATATATTTT	CASSVGTVEGNTIYF	TRBJ1-3	NA	NA	TRBV9
TGTGCCAGCAGCTTACGCGGAGGCTCGGAGACCCAGTACTTC	CASSLRGGSETQYF	TRBJ2-5	NA	NA	TRBV11-3
TGTGCCAGCAGAGCCGGTTACCCGAACACTGAAGCTTTCTTT	CASRAGYPNTEAFF	TRBJ1-1	NA	NA	TRBV2
TGTGCCAGCAGTTTAATAGGCCAGGGGGCAGGCGGGGAGCTGTTTTTT	CASSLIGQGAGGELFF	TRBJ2-2	NA	TRBD1	TRBV28
TGTGCCAGCTCCTTTCTGGACAGGGGGCCTAATCAGCCCCAGCATTTT	CASSFLDRGPNQPQHF	TRBJ1-5	NA	TRBD1	TRBV18
TGCGCCAGCAGAGGAAGCGGACTGGATACGCAGTATTTT	CASRGSGLDTQYF	TRBJ2-3	NA	NA	TRBV10-2
TGTGCCAGCAGTGAAGGACAGGCCTATAATTCACCCCTCCACTTT	CASSEGQAYNSPLHF	TRBJ1-6	NA	NA	TRBV6-1
TGTGCCAGCAGTCTAGACAGAGGAAACACCATATATTTT	CASSLDRGNTIYF	TRBJ1-3	NA	NA	TRBV6-5
TGTGCCAGCAGTTCCAGGGACGGCGGGCTGTTTTTT	CASSSRDGGLFF	TRBJ2-2	NA	NA	TRBV6-5
TGTGCCAGCAGCTTAGTAGTATGGGGGAACTATGGCTACACCTTC	CASSLVVWGNYGYTF	TRBJ1-2	NA	NA	TRBV7-9
TGTGCCGCCCGGGGACGGGGGACAAACTATGGCTACACCTTC	CAARGRGTNYGYTF	TRBJ1-2	NA	NA	TRBV6-5
TGTGCCAGCAGCTCGGTCCATTTAGTACTTCAAGGGAATTCACCCCTCCACTTT	CASSSVHLVLQGNSPLHF	TRBJ1-6	NA	NA	TRBV7-2
TGCGCCAGCAGCTTGGGCGGACAGAGCACAGATACGCAGTATTTT	CASSLGGQSTDTQYF	TRBJ2-3	NA	NA	TRBV5-1
TGTGCCTGCCGGGTCGCGGCGGGACAGGGGTATGGCTACACCTTC	CACRVAAGQGYGYTF	TRBJ1-2	NA	TRBD1	TRBV5-4
TGTGCCAGCAGCGTAGAGATAGACAGCCCCACCGGGGAGCTGTTTTTT	CASSVEIDSPTGELFF	TRBJ2-2	NA	NA	TRBV9
TGTGCCAGCTCACGCTTACGTGACAGGGAAGAGACCCAGTACTTC	CASSRLRDREETQYF	TRBJ2-5	NA	TRBD1	TRBV18
TGTGCCAGCAGCTCAGTGCAGGGATCTGAAGCTTTCTTT	CASSSVQGSEAFF	TRBJ1-1	NA	NA	TRBV11-2
TGTGCCAGCAGCTTAATGGAGACAACTAATGAAAAACTGTTTTTT	CASSLMETTNEKLFF	TRBJ1-4	NA	NA	TRBV7-9
TGCGCCAGCAGCCTAAGGAGGGGGCCAGATGAAAAACTGTTTTTT	CASSLRRGPDEKLFF	TRBJ1-4	NA	TRBD1	TRBV4-1
TGCGCCAGCAGCCTAACCCGGGACAGGCGCTACGAGCAGTACTTC	CASSLTRDRRYEQYF	TRBJ2-7	NA	TRBD1	TRBV4-1
TGTGCCAGCAGTATAACAGCGACGGGCTATGGCTACACCTTC	CASSITATGYGYTF	TRBJ1-2	NA	NA	TRBV9
TGTGCCACCAGCACCTACGCGAGGACAGGTTACACCGGGGAGCTGTTTTTT	CATSTYARTGYTGELFF	TRBJ2-2	NA	TRBD1	TRBV15
TGTGCCAGCAGCTTAGGAAGGTGGGGCCGGGAGCAGTTCTTC	CASSLGRWGREQFF	TRBJ2-1	NA	NA	TRBV7-2
TGCGCCAGCAGCTTATTATCCGGGTCAGAGACCCAGTACTTC	CASSLLSGSETQYF	TRBJ2-5	NA	NA	TRBV5-1
TGCGCCAGCAGCTTGGGGCAGAACTACGAGCAGTACTTC	CASSLGQNYEQYF	TRBJ2-7	NA	NA	TRBV5-1
TGTGCCAGCAGCTTGTCCGCGTGGGGCGGTGAGCAGTTCTTC	CASSLSAWGGEQFF	TRBJ2-1	once	NA	TRBV7-3
TGTGCCAGCAAGTCAGATACGCAGTATTTT	CASKSDTQYF	TRBJ2-3	NA	NA	TRBV2
TGTGCCAGCAGTTATCCGCCCTACACTGAAGCTTTCTTT	CASSYPPYTEAFF	TRBJ1-1	once	NA	TRBV6-6
TGTGCCAGCAGCATGGGACAGGGGGCGGTTACTGAAGCTTTCTTT	CASSMGQGAVTEAFF	TRBJ1-1	once	TRBD1	TRBV9
TGTGCCACTCTAGACAGGGGCTCCTACAATGAGCAGTTCTTC	CATLDRGSYNEQFF	TRBJ2-1	NA	TRBD1	TRBV19
TGTGCCAGCAGCTTAGGGACCCACCAGCCCCAGCATTTT	CASSLGTHQPQHF	TRBJ1-5	NA	NA	TRBV7-2
TGTGCCAGCAGACCCTCTAGCGGGAGGTCGAGGAGCGATGAGCAGTTCTTC	CASRPSSGRSRSDEQFF	TRBJ2-1	NA	TRBD2	TRBV7-9
TGCGCCAGCAGCTTATCGGCTCTCACCGGGGAGCTGTTTTTT	CASSLSALTGELFF	TRBJ2-2	NA	NA	TRBV5-1
TGTGCCAGCAGCTTCCGGGACACTTGGTACAATGAGCAGTTCTTC	CASSFRDTWYNEQFF	TRBJ2-1	NA	NA	TRBV7-9
TGTGCCAGCAGTTTGGTGCGGGAGCTAGGAGAGACCCAGTACTTC	CASSLVRELGETQYF	TRBJ2-5	NA	TRBD2	TRBV28
TGTGCCAGCAGTTACTCCGGCAGGAACCCCGAAAAACTGTTTTTT	CASSYSGRNPEKLFF	TRBJ1-4	NA	NA	TRBV6-6
TGTGCCAGCAGTCCCTGGTACGGGGGAGGGTACTTC	CASSPWYGGGYF	TRBJ2-4	NA	NA	TRBV28
TGTGCCAGTAGCTTACAGGGGGCCAGGGACTATGGCTACACCTTC	CASSLQGARDYGYTF	TRBJ1-2	NA	TRBD1	TRBV19
TGTGCCAGCAGCTTGGTTCCGGGGATGAACACTGAAGCTTTCTTT	CASSLVPGMNTEAFF	TRBJ1-1	NA	NA	TRBV5-4
TGTGCCAGCAGCCGCGGTAGCAATCAGCCCCAGCATTTT	CASSRGSNQPQHF	TRBJ1-5	NA	NA	TRBV6-6